A selection of T cell receptor beta chains follows, all from one sample in a study of blood T cells in healthy people across ages. TCRdb processed the 5' RACE reads anew with MiXCR; each CDR3 protein has one entry. In the table there are about 700,000 distinct CDR3 sequences, approximately 31% of which are singletons. The sequenced material came from blood. The receptors come from a woman of 80 years or more in good health. CDR3s include the opening cysteine and the closing phenylalanine or tryptophan. D genes are given only for firm matches. Size is stated for part of the rows, as once, few or many counts, or as a class when the clone is expanded.

>many|-|TRBJ2-7|TRBV9
TGTGCCAGCAGCGTAGACAGGGTACCCTACGAGCAGTACTTC
CASSVDRVPYEQYF
>-|TRBD2|TRBJ2-1|TRBV20-1
TGCAGTGCTAGAGTCCGGCTAGCGGTTTACAATGAGCAGTTCTTC
CSARVRLAVYNEQFF
>many|TRBD1|TRBJ2-5|TRBV4-2
TGTGCCAGCAGCCCGACAGGGGGCGGGCAAGAGACCCAGTACTTC
CASSPTGGGQETQYF
>once|-|TRBJ2-1|TRBV7-6
TGTGCCAGCAGCTTTCCGACAGGAGCTTACAATGAGCAGTTCTTC
CASSFPTGAYNEQFF
>many|-|TRBJ2-6|TRBV7-3
TGTGCCAGCAGCTCTCGACTGGTCTCTGGGGCCAACGTCCTGACTTTC
CASSSRLVSGANVLTF
>few|-|TRBJ1-4|TRBV14
TGTGCCAGCAGCCAAGGTTTATGGGAGAAACTGTTTTTT
CASSQGLWEKLFF
>-|-|TRBJ1-2|TRBV6-5
TGTGCCAGCAGCCCCCAGTCGTACTATGGCTACACCTTC
CASSPQSYYGYTF
>few|TRBD2|TRBJ2-7|TRBV27
TGTGCCAGCAGTTTGTGGATAGCGGGAAGCGAGCAGTACTTC
CASSLWIAGSEQYF
>-|-|TRBJ2-5|TRBV7-9
TGTGCCAGCAGCTTAGAAAGTATAGTCCAAGAGACCCAGTACTTC
CASSLESIVQETQYF
>many|-|TRBJ2-1|TRBV15
TGTGCCACCAGCAGAGATCGGGAGCGGGTTAAAAATGAGCAGTTCTTC
CATSRDRERVKNEQFF
>many|-|TRBJ2-5|TRBV2
TGTGCCAGCAGGAAGGGTGGGGGTTCAGAGACCCAGTACTTC
CASRKGGGSETQYF
>-|-|TRBJ2-4|TRBV4-1
TGCGCCAGCGGAGGGGCGGGTTTCCTAGCCAAAAACATTCAGTACTTC
CASGGAGFLAKNIQYF
>many|TRBD1|TRBJ2-7|TRBV7-2
TGTGCCAGCAGCTTAAATGCAGGGGGTACCTACGAGCAGTACTTC
CASSLNAGGTYEQYF
>-|-|TRBJ2-6|TRBV29-1
TGCAGCGTTGGCTCCTCCTCCGGGGCCAACGTCCTGACTTTC
CSVGSSSGANVLTF
>many|-|TRBJ2-5|TRBV25-1
TGTGCCAGCAGTGAATTAGGCAGAGGGCAAGAGACCCAGTACTTC
CASSELGRGQETQYF
>-|-|TRBJ2-1|TRBV29-1
TGCAGCGTTGCGGTTGGTAGCGAATACAATGAGCAGTTCTTC
CSVAVGSEYNEQFF
>-|TRBD1|TRBJ2-5|TRBV7-3
TGTGCCAGCAGCTTAGTTGGTGGGACAGGGGGCCGTGAGACCCAGTACTTC
CASSLVGGTGGRETQYF
>-|-|TRBJ2-1|TRBV20-1
TGCAGTGCTAGTAGGGGCAGCTACGAGCAGTTCTTC
CSASRGSYEQFF
>few|-|TRBJ1-4|TRBV7-9
TGTGCCAGCACCGACAGTGAAAAACTGTTTTTT
CASTDSEKLFF
>-|-|TRBJ2-1|TRBV2
TGTGCCAGCGAAGAGGGTGACCCCCACAATGAGCAGTTCTTC
CASEEGDPHNEQFF
>-|-|TRBJ1-4|TRBV20-1
TGCAGTGCTAGCGTCGCGGGTGGGGCAACTAGTGAAAAACTGTTTTTT
CSASVAGGATSEKLFF
>-|TRBD1|TRBJ1-1|TRBV7-2
TGTGCCAGCAGCTTAGTAACTGGGACAGGGGACATGAACACTAAAGCTTTCTTT
CASSLVTGTGDMNTKAFF
>-|-|TRBJ1-2|TRBV30
TGTGCCTGGAGTCCCTTGGACGGGAACTATGGCTACACCTTC
CAWSPLDGNYGYTF
>many|-|TRBJ2-1|TRBV20-1
TGCAGTGCTCTGGGGGACCTGAGTGAGCAGTTCTTC
CSALGDLSEQFF
>-|TRBD1|TRBJ1-3|TRBV5-1
TGCGCCAGCAGCGACAGGGGATCTGGAAACACCATATATTTT
CASSDRGSGNTIYF
>many|TRBD1|TRBJ2-7|TRBV28
TGTGCCAGCAGTTTAATATTAGGACAGGGATCCTACGAGCAGTACTTC
CASSLILGQGSYEQYF
>many|TRBD2|TRBJ2-7|TRBV7-6
TGTGCCAGCAGCCCCCAAGCGGGGGCTTACGAGCAGTACTTC
CASSPQAGAYEQYF
>few|TRBD2|TRBJ2-3|TRBV7-9
TGTGCCAGCAGCCTCGGGACTAGCGCCCATACGCAGTATTTT
CASSLGTSAHTQYF
>many|TRBD1|TRBJ1-5|TRBV5-1
TGCGCCAGCAGCGTGACAGGGAGCGGCGATCAGCCCCAGCATTTT
CASSVTGSGDQPQHF
>few|-|TRBJ2-2|TRBV7-2
TGTGCCAGCAGCTTAGGGGATGGCACCGGGGAGCTGTTTTTT
CASSLGDGTGELFF
>few|TRBD1|TRBJ2-1|TRBV7-8
TGTGCCAGCAGCTTATACAGGGGGAACAATGAGCAGTTCTTC
CASSLYRGNNEQFF
>few|TRBD1|TRBJ2-3|TRBV28
TGTGCCAGCAGTTCCCAGGGGGCGCAGGGCACAGATACGCAGTATTTT
CASSSQGAQGTDTQYF
>many|-|TRBJ1-4|TRBV10-3
TGTGCCATCAGTGAGCAGGATGAAAAACTGTTTTTT
CAISEQDEKLFF
>-|TRBD1|TRBJ1-1|TRBV30
TGTGCCTGGAGTGATAGACAGGGCTATAACACTGAAGCTTTCTTT
CAWSDRQGYNTEAFF
>many|TRBD1|TRBJ2-7|TRBV3-1
TGTGCCAGCAGCCACGACAGGGTAGGAACAGCCTACGAGCAGTACTTC
CASSHDRVGTAYEQYF
>-|TRBD1|TRBJ2-5|TRBV10-3
TGTGCCATCAGTTCGACAGGGTCGGAGGAGACCCAGTACTTC
CAISSTGSEETQYF
>many|TRBD1|TRBJ1-5|TRBV2
TGTGCCAGTGGACAGGGGCGGATGCAGCCCCAGCATTTT
CASGQGRMQPQHF
>many|TRBD2|TRBJ2-1|TRBV10-2
TGCGCCAGCAGCGGGGCAGGACTAGCGCTGACCTACAATGAGCAGTTCTTC
CASSGAGLALTYNEQFF
>few|TRBD1|TRBJ1-5|TRBV2
TGTGCCAGCAGTTTCCGGACAGGGTCTATCAATCAGCCCCAGCATTTT
CASSFRTGSINQPQHF
>-|-|TRBJ2-5|TRBV5-1
TGCGCCAGCAGCTTGCAGGGACACAACCAAGAGACCCAGTACTTC
CASSLQGHNQETQYF
>many|-|TRBJ1-5|TRBV7-9
TGTGCCAGCAGCCAATCCTCTAGCAATCAGCCCCAGCATTTT
CASSQSSSNQPQHF
>-|TRBD1|TRBJ1-1|TRBV3-1
TGTGCCTGCAGGTACTCAGGGGGCGGGTCTGAAGCTTTCTTT
CACRYSGGGSEAFF
>few|TRBD2|TRBJ2-3|TRBV4-3
TGCGCCGGCAGCCAGGGACTAGCGGGGATTACTAGCACAGATACGCAGTATTTT
CAGSQGLAGITSTDTQYF
>many|-|TRBJ2-1|TRBV6-2/TRBV6-3
TGTGCCAGCAGTAGGATGCTTGAGCAGTTCTTC
CASSRMLEQFF
>-|-|TRBJ2-5|TRBV20-1
TGCAGTGCTAGTCTTAGGGGGGAGCAGTACTTC
CSASLRGEQYF
>-|-|TRBJ2-4|TRBV28
TGTGCCAGCAGCTTGGGGGTTACAAACATTCAGTACTTC
CASSLGVTNIQYF
>many|-|TRBJ1-2|TRBV7-3
TGTGCCAGCAGCTTAGAACCGGGCGGTACCTACGGCTACACCTTC
CASSLEPGGTYGYTF
>many|-|TRBJ1-2|TRBV7-9
TGTGCCAGCAGCCCCCTGTTACTCGGCGGCTACACCTTC
CASSPLLLGGYTF
>many|-|TRBJ1-2|TRBV20-1
TGCAGTGCTAGAGTAGACGGAAACTATGGCTACACCTTC
CSARVDGNYGYTF
>many|TRBD1|TRBJ2-5|TRBV28
TGTGCCAGCAGCCACAGGGGGGAGAGAGAGACCCAGTACTTC
CASSHRGERETQYF
>few|-|TRBJ1-1|TRBV5-6
TGTGCCAGCAGCTTTTATAGCACTGAAGCTTTCTTT
CASSFYSTEAFF
>many|-|TRBJ2-1|TRBV21-1
TGTGCCAGCAGCTTAAGGGCTAGCGGGGGGTTGGACGTTGAGCAGTTCTTC
CASSLRASGGLDVEQFF
>many|-|TRBJ2-5|TRBV4-3
TGCGCCAGCAGCCAAGGTAGACAGTCAGAGACCCAGTACTTC
CASSQGRQSETQYF
>many|TRBD1|TRBJ1-1|TRBV5-1
TGCGCCAGCAGCGACAGGGATCGATTGAACACTGAAGCTTTCTTT
CASSDRDRLNTEAFF
>many|TRBD1|TRBJ1-1|TRBV2
TGTGCCAGCAAGGGACAGGGGACCACTGAAGCTTTCTTT
CASKGQGTTEAFF
>many|-|TRBJ1-1|TRBV5-1
TGCGCCAGCTCTTATGGATCCTTGAACACTGAAGCTTTCTTT
CASSYGSLNTEAFF
>many|-|TRBJ2-5|TRBV9
TGTGCCAGCAGCCCCACCCCAGGGGAGGGGGAGACCCAGTACTTC
CASSPTPGEGETQYF
>many|-|TRBJ2-3|TRBV19
TGTGCCAGTAATGCGATGGACACAGATACGCAGTATTTT
CASNAMDTDTQYF
>many|-|TRBJ2-5|TRBV20-1
TGCAGTGCTAGAGATGGTGGGCTTGGCTGGGCCCAAGAGACCCAGTACTTC
CSARDGGLGWAQETQYF